This is a list of T cell receptor beta chains from one sample in a study of blood T cell repertoires in COVID-19. Produced via immunoSEQ multiplex PCR; TCRdb's table is partial and in-frame only. The top ten hold about 2.3% of the sample, which has under 250,000 clones, 83% seen once. Source material: peripheral blood. All receptors come from a woman in her thirties or forties with active or convalescent COVID-19. Both conserved end residues are part of each CDR3. Not all rows give a size; the values are once, few, many and, for expanded clones, a class.

j_gene,v_gene,abundance,CDR3aa
TRBJ2-1,TRBV30,.,CAWSVSGTRSFFSEQFF
TRBJ1-2,TRBV7-8,.,CASSPRTGEHGYTF
TRBJ2-2,TRBV10-2,few,CASSQSGMNTGELFF
TRBJ2-2,TRBV11-3,.,CASDRTGELFF
TRBJ2-1,TRBV6-1,.,CASSEMPSGRGNEQFF
TRBJ2-2,TRBV5-4,.,CASSLAQREDTGELFF
TRBJ1-2,TRBV5-6,.,CASSRSGQGIYGYTF
TRBJ1-2,TRBV11-3,.,CASSLEPEGQFPGYTF
TRBJ1-5,TRBV4-1,once,CASSHQQGEQPQHF
TRBJ1-3,TRBV5-6,.,CASTPGGHSGNTIYF
TRBJ2-7,TRBV2,.,CASIQGYEQYF
TRBJ1-5,TRBV6-2/TRBV6-3,.,CASSYHGTQDQPQHF
TRBJ1-3,TRBV5-8,few,CASSSGSRGNTIYF
TRBJ1-2,TRBV19,few,CASSIETSGGYTF
TRBJ2-7,TRBV6-2/TRBV6-3,.,CASSYLGLDYEQYF
TRBJ1-2,TRBV3-1/TRBV3-2,.,CASSQSDRGLGGYTF
TRBJ2-2,TRBV4-1,once,CASATQGGAGELFF
TRBJ2-5,TRBV7-3,.,CASSLGLAGQETQYF
TRBJ1-1,TRBV7-9,once,CASSLNLNRLSEAFF
TRBJ1-5,TRBV19,few,CASTVRVGDYSNQPQHF
TRBJ2-1,TRBV23-1,once,CATPGGVAGANEQFF
TRBJ1-5,TRBV7-8,.,CASSLEGLKFNQPQHF
TRBJ2-1,TRBV11-2,few,CASSSHGSGSGSYNEQFF
TRBJ1-1,TRBV19,once,CASTGTGRRNTEAFF